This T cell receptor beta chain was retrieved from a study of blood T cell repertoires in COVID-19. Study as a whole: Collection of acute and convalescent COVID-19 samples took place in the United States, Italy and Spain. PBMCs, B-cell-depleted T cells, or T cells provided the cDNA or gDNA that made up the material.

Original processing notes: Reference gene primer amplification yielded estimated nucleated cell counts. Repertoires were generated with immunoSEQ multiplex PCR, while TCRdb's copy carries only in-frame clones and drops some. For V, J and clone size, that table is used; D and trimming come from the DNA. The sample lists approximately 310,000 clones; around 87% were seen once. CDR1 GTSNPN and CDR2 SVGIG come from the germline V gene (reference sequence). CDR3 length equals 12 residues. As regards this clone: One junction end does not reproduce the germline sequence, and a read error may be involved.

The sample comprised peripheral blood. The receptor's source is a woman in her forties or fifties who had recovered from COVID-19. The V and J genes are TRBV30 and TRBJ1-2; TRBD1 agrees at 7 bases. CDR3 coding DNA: TGTGCCTCGAGTACAGGGGCCTATGGCTACACCTTC. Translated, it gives CASSTGAYGYTF.